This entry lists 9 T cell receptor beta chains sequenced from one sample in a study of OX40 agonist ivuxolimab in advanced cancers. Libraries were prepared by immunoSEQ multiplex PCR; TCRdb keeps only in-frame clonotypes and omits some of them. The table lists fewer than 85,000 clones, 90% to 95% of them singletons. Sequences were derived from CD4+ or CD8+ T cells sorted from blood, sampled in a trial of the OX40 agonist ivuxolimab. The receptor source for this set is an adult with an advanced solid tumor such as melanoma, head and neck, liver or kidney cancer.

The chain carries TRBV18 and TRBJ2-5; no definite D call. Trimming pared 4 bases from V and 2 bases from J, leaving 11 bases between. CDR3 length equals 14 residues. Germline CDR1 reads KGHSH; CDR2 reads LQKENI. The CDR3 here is CASSRLYDQETQYF. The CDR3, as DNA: TGTGCCAGCTCACGCCTTTACGATCAAGAGACCCAGTACTTC.

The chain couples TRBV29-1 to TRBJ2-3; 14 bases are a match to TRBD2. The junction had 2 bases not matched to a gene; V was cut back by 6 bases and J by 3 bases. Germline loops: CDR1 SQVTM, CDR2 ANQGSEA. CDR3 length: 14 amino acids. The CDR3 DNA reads TGCAGCGTGGGACTAGCGGGAGTAACAGATACGCAGTATTTT. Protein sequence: CSVGLAGVTDTQYF.

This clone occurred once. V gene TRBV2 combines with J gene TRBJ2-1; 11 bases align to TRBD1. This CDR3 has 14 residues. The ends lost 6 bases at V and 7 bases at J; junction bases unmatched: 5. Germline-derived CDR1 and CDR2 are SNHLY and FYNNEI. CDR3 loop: CASRMDRGLNEQFF. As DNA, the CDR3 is TGTGCCAGCAGAATGGACAGGGGGCTGAATGAGCAGTTCTTC.

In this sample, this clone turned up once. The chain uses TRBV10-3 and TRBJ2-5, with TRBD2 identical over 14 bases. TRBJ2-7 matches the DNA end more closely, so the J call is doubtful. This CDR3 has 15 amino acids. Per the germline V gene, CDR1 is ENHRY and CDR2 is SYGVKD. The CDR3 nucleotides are TGTGCCATCAGCGGGACTAGCGGGAGCTCCTACGAGCAGTACTTC. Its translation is CAISGTSGSSYEQYF.

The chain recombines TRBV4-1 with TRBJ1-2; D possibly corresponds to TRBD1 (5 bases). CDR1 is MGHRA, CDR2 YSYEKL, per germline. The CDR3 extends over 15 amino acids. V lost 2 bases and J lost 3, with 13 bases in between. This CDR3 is CASSQPREGDYGYTF. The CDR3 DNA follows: TGCGCCAGCAGCCAACCGAGGGAAGGGGACTATGGCTACACCTTC.

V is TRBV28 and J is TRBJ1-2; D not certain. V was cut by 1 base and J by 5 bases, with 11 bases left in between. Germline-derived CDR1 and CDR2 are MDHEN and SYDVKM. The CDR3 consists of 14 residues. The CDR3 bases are TGTGCCAGCAGTTTATTTTTCACCGGTTATGGCTACACCTTC. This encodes CASSLFFTGYGYTF.

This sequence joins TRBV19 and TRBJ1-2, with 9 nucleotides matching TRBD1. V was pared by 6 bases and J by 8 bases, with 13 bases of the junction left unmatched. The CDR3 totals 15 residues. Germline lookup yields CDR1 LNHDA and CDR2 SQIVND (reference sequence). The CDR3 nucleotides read TGTGCCAGTAGCATAACCGGACAGGGGATTGAGGGCTACACCTTC. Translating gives CASSITGQGIEGYTF.

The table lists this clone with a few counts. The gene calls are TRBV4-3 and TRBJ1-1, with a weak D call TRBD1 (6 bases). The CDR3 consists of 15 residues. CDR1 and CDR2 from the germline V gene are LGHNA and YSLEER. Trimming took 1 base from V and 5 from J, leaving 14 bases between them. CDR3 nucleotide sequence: TGCGCCAGCAGCCAAGGAGAGTTGGGGGCGACTGAAGCTTTCTTT. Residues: CASSQGELGATEAFF.

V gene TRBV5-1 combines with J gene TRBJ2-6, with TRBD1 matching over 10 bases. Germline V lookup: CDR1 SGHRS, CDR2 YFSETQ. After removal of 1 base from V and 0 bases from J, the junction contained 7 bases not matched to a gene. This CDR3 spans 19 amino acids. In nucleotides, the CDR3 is TGCGCCAGCAGCTTGTACCGAGGGACAGGGGTCTCTGGGGCCAACGTCCTGACTTTC. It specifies CASSLYRGTGVSGANVLTF.